This TCR beta chain was observed in a study of blood T cell repertoires in COVID-19. Study information: Whether acute or convalescent, the COVID-19 samples came from the United States, Italy and Spain.

This table comes from immunoSEQ multiplex PCR, and its TCRdb copy is limited to in-frame clones, with some not included. The data contain 270,000 or so clones, about 86% of them seen just once; the ten biggest clones take up roughly 2.9%. Looked up from germline, CDR1 is SGDLS and CDR2 is YYNGEE. V dropped 4 bases and J dropped 5 bases, with 15 bases sitting between them. The CDR3 spans 14 residues. This chain joins TRBV9 and TRBJ2-5; possibly TRBD1 for D (6 bases). Source material: peripheral blood. The sequence was obtained from a woman aged 55-70 years with active or convalescent COVID-19. In DNA, the CDR3 is TGTGCCAGCAGCCAAACAGGGTTGTGGGAGACCCAGTACTTC. It specifies CASSQTGLWETQYF.